This record concerns one T cell receptor (beta chain) sequence. The antigen it recognizes is unknown. Nothing much larger sits one base from this clone, and base qualities are not available. This record belongs to a study of blood T cell repertoires in COVID-19 (dated by TCRdb to about 2020). Describing the broader study: Samples from collaborators originated in the United States, Italy and Spain and spanned both the acute and convalescent phases of COVID-19. The material from the prospective study consisted of cDNA or gDNA derived from T cells, B-cell-depleted T cells, or PBMCs. Subjects who had been exposed to COVID-19, were actively infected with it, or had recovered from it provided the deeply sampled blood TCRbeta repertoires that made up the dataset. A freely available public database, intended as a resource for researchers studying the immune response to SARS-CoV-2, is where the repertoires were released. Samples were obtained from the ongoing ImmuneRACE study (first 160 participants) and from over 1,000 subjects provided by 6 global collaborators. Nearly every sample came with metadata listing a de-identified subject ID, COVID-19 status, age in years and sex. Where available, HLA class I and class II types were obtained from metadata supplied by the sample provider rather than from assay-based typing. On the study overall, not on this receptor specifically: How much clinical and demographic metadata was included differed by source and by participant, and the metadata was provided uncurated.

The immunoSEQ Assay, a bias-controlled multiplex PCR, was used to amplify TCRbeta CDR3 regions from genomic DNA. The original methods were these. The number of nucleated cells in each sample was estimated from the amplification of reference gene primers within the assay. To quantify the absolute abundance of each unique TCRbeta CDR3 rearrangement, sequence reads were collapsed and filtered. For each sample, productive Simpson clonality was calculated as the square root of Simpson's diversity index over productive rearrangements. Not all clones reach the TCRdb copy of this immuneACCESS table, which keeps in-frame sequences only. Checked studies attribute under half of the gap to unresolved V genes and leave the rest unexplained. D and trimming come from the DNA, and the V and J calls and clone size come from that table. The sample yields about 200,000 clones; 89% were counted once. The top ten clones comprise over 7% of the sample.

Participants in the prospective study were enrolled through a virtual design, were aged roughly 18 to 90 years, and lived in 24 United States geographic areas. In the prospective study, participants were assigned to cohorts based on the clinical history participants reported in a screening survey and a study questionnaire. Recovered participants in ImmuneRACE Cohort 3 were defined as having two consecutive negative NP/OP PCR tests, clearance from a healthcare professional, or resolution of symptoms. In the prospective study, whole blood, serum and a nasopharyngeal or oropharyngeal swab were collected from each participant by mobile phlebotomists. Over a roughly 2-month period, participants in the prospective study had the option of providing additional blood draws and questionnaires. Before DNA extraction, blood samples from the prospective study were shipped at room temperature or frozen. Sequencing input: PBMCs or T cells enriched from blood (not recorded which). This TCR came from a young woman who had recovered from COVID-19.

The DNA sequence is as follows: TGTGCCAGCAGCCAAGGGGGATATGAGCAGTTCTTC. The encoded protein is CASSQGGYEQFF. This chain is built from TRBV2 and TRBJ2-1; TRBD1 is a weak D gene call, 6 bases matching. Taken from the germline V gene, the CDR1 and CDR2 loops are SNHLY and FYNNEI. V was cut back by 6 bases and J by 8 bases, leaving a gap of 11 bases between them. From its cysteine to its phenylalanine, the CDR3 spans 12 amino acids. Left in the record is the CDR3 DNA by itself, 36 bases read in frame from the first base.